The entry below gives a single T cell receptor (beta chain) sequence along with its context. The antigen is not known. CDR3 length: 11 residues. Trimming stripped 2 bases from V and 5 bases from J, with 3 bases between. CDR1 and CDR2 from the germline V gene are KGHSH and LQKENI. This specimen comes from a study of cytomegalovirus exposure and HLA in healthy donors. Whole-study context: A prior analysis found about 110 million unique TCR beta sequences from approximately 190 million T cells. Findings and caveats of the study: In an earlier analysis, in under 700 donors, most V segments appeared productive either ~90% or ~30% of the time.

Primers for the PCR totalled 60 Vbeta and 13 Jbeta. TCRdb's copy holds only in-frame clones and misses some; the assay was immunoSEQ multiplex PCR. Of 90,000 to 140,000 clones detected, under 80% appear once; the ten largest clones hold approximately 8.6%. Sequenced sample: PBMCs. This sequence joins TRBV18 and TRBJ2-5; no clear D. The clonotype originates from a woman aged 40 to 55 in good health and CMV-seropositive. In DNA form, the CDR3 reads TGTGCCAGCTCACCAGAGGAGACCCAGTACTTC. This gives the protein CASSPEETQYF.